These 13 T cell receptor beta chains were sequenced from one sample in a study of blood T cell repertoires in COVID-19. Only in-frame clones appear in the TCRdb table, and some are missing; sequencing was by immunoSEQ multiplex PCR. The sample has fewer than 250,000 clones; over 90% are singletons. Sequenced: peripheral blood. The source is a young man with COVID-19, enrolled during active disease.

CDR3 amino acids: CASSSGQGLPKGYTF. The CDR3 DNA reads TGTGCCAGCAGCTCGGGACAGGGTTTACCCAAAGGCTACACCTTC. The genes are TRBV27 and TRBJ1-2, with 9 bases lining up with TRBD1. Germline CDR1 is MNHEY and CDR2 is SMNVEV (reference sequence). The J segment lost 8 bases and the V segment lost 6 bases, leaving 13 bases of the junction unmatched. This CDR3 has 15 residues.

The chain carries TRBV5-1 and TRBJ2-3; D perhaps matches TRBD1 (6 bases). The germline V gene has CDR1 SGHRS and CDR2 YFSETQ. This CDR3 has 16 amino acids. The V and J ends lost 4 bases and 0 bases respectively, with 15 bases between them. CDR3 DNA: TGCGCCAGCAGCAGGGGGACGACAGCTAGCACAGATACGCAGTATTTT. Translated, it gives CASSRGTTASTDTQYF.

The gene calls are TRBV7-9 and TRBJ2-2; weak D call: TRBD2 (5 bases). Germline V gives CDR1 SEHNR, CDR2 FQNEAQ (reference sequence). Trimming cost V 5 bases and J 1 base, with 11 bases left between them. The CDR3 covers 15 residues. The CDR3 reads CASSIGRENTGELFF. The CDR3 region has the DNA TGTGCCAGCAGCATCGGCCGGGAGAACACCGGGGAGCTGTTTTTT.

The V and J genes are TRBV6-6 and TRBJ2-1; no clear D. CDR1 is MNHNY, CDR2 SVGAGI, per germline (reference sequence). This CDR3 is built from 12 residues. V lost 3 bases, J lost 6 bases, and 6 bases lay in between. The CDR3 reads CASSYSSNEQFF. CDR3 nucleotides: TGTGCCAGCAGTTATTCTAGCAATGAGCAGTTCTTC.

Here the CDR3 reads CASSQASGGLNTDTQYF. The CDR3 nucleotides read TGTGCCAGCAGCCAGGCCTCAGGGGGGTTAAACACAGATACGCAGTATTTT. The chain carries TRBV3-1 (or the pseudogene TRBV3-2) and TRBJ2-3, with D possibly being TRBD1 (7 bases). Germline loops: CDR1 LGHDT, CDR2 YNNKEL (reference sequence). V lost 3 bases and J lost 2, with 18 bases in between. The CDR3 has 17 residues.

The V gene is TRBV7-9, the J gene TRBJ2-1, with a weak D call TRBD2 (6 bases). The CDR3 covers 15 residues. Trimming stripped 7 bases from V and 6 bases from J, with 19 bases between. Germline V gene lookup returns CDR1 SEHNR and CDR2 FQNEAQ (reference sequence). The CDR3 coding sequence is TGTGCCAGCATCCCCCGGGGAGTCGGGAGCAATGAGCAGTTCTTC. The encoded protein is CASIPRGVGSNEQFF.

This chain uses TRBV9 with TRBJ1-5; D is perhaps TRBD1 (5 bases). CDR3 length: 16 residues. Trimming cost V 0 bases and J 5 bases, with 15 bases left between them. Germline CDR1 reads SGDLS; CDR2 reads YYNGEE. CDR3 nucleotide sequence: TGTGCCAGCAGCGTAGGAGGACAAGGGGCCGATCAGCCCCAGCATTTT. It is translated as CASSVGGQGADQPQHF.

The genes are TRBV19 and TRBJ1-5; the D gene is possibly TRBD1 (5 bases). With 1 base removed from V and 8 bases from J, the gap between germline ends came to 6 bases. The CDR3 has 12 residues. The germline gives CDR1 LNHDA, CDR2 SQIVND (reference sequence). CDR3 sequence: CASSIATEPQHF. The CDR3 nucleotides are TGTGCCAGTAGTATAGCGACAGAGCCCCAGCATTTT.

This chain connects TRBV6-5 to TRBJ2-7, with 7 bases that match TRBD2. Germline CDR1 MNHEY, CDR2 SVGAGI. This CDR3 contains 14 residues. V lost 7 bases to trimming and J lost 3 bases; unmatched junction nucleotides: 9. CDR3 bases: TGTGCCAGCACGAACACCGGGGGGTACTACGAGCAGTACTTC. It translates to CASTNTGGYYEQYF.

The gene calls are TRBV4-1 and TRBJ1-2; 10 nucleotides align to TRBD1. V lost 0 bases, J lost 7 bases, and 8 bases stayed unmatched. Germline V lookup: CDR1 MGHRA, CDR2 YSYEKL. This CDR3 spans 16 amino acids. The CDR3: CASSQEGTGVYSGYTF. DNA of the CDR3: TGCGCCAGCAGCCAAGAGGGGACAGGGGTGTATTCTGGCTACACCTTC.

J is TRBJ1-2 and V is TRBV7-2, with D possibly TRBD1 on 5 matching bases. The CDR3 runs 17 residues. V was trimmed by 2 bases and J by 7 bases, leaving 23 bases between them. Germline loops: CDR1 SGHTA, CDR2 FQGNSA. CDR3 nucleotide sequence: TGTGCCAGCAGCTTAAGTGGGGTTTTGGGGACTTACAGTGGCTACACCTTC. Translating it yields CASSLSGVLGTYSGYTF.

This chain joins TRBV2 and TRBJ2-2; 8 bases are a match to TRBD2. The CDR3 covers 15 residues. The V gene's germline CDR1 is SNHLY and CDR2 FYNNEI. V trimming: 8 bases; J trimming: 5 bases; junction bases outside the gene matches: 10. The CDR3 loop is CASRRLSSGTGELFF. The CDR3 DNA reads TGTGCCAGCCGAAGATTGTCTAGCGGGACCGGGGAGCTGTTTTTT.

CDR3 sequence: CAWSTRSGVRNQPQHF. In nucleotides, the CDR3 is TGTGCCTGGAGCACCAGGTCAGGGGTGCGTAATCAGCCCCAGCATTTT. The gene calls are TRBV30 and TRBJ1-5; perhaps TRBD1 as D (6 bases). From germline, CDR1 is GTSNPN and CDR2 SVGIG (reference sequence). The ends were cut back, 3 bases at V and 4 bases at J, with 19 bases in the middle. The CDR3 sequence is 16 residues long.